The 29 T cell receptor beta chains given below trace back to one sample, sequenced in a study of CD8 T cells in ankylosing spondylitis. TCRdb redid the calling of the 5' RACE reads with MiXCR, one entry per CDR3 protein. The table has some 100,000 distinct CDR3 sequences, about 8% seen once; the top ten hold 9.9%. Sequencing was performed on blood, either unsorted or a sorted T cell fraction (not recorded which). These receptors were obtained from a male donor with ankylosing spondylitis or in good health (not recorded which).

The chain carries TRBV20-1 and TRBJ2-3, with D possibly being TRBD2 (6 bases). This CDR3 has 12 amino acids. From germline, CDR1 is DFQATT and CDR2 SNEGSKA (reference sequence). The V end lost 6 bases, the J end lost 1 base, and 8 bases lay between the germline ends. In nucleotides, the CDR3 is TGCAGTGCGGGGGGAGGCACAGATACGCAGTATTTT. Its translation: CSAGGGTDTQYF.

This clonotype was found many times. The chain employs TRBV11-2 and TRBJ1-1, with TRBD1 identical over 8 bases. Germline V gene data show CDR1 as SGHAT and CDR2 as FQNNGV. J was trimmed by 2 bases and V by 1 base; bases with no gene match: 12. There are 18 residues in the CDR3. The CDR3 region has the DNA TGTGCCAGCAGCTTAGTAGGGTCAGGGGGCCGAAGAAACACTGAAGCTTTCTTT. Its protein is CASSLVGSGGRRNTEAFF.

This clonotype was detected a few times. This chain connects TRBV27 to TRBJ2-3; no definite D call. V dropped 5 bases and J dropped 4 bases, with 10 bases sitting between them. Germline values: CDR1 MNHEY, CDR2 SMNVEV (reference sequence). The CDR3 spans 13 residues. The CDR3 DNA is TGTGCCAGCAGTGGGCCTCGGGCAGATACGCAGTATTTT. It specifies CASSGPRADTQYF.

The V and J genes are TRBV7-6 and TRBJ2-1; 8 positions match TRBD1. Losses at the gene ends were 5 bases for V and 0 bases for J; bases not matched to a gene: 15. The CDR3 contains 19 residues. The germline CDR1 and CDR2 sequences are SGHVS and FNYEAQ. The CDR3 spells CASSLLTGVAPSSYNEQFF. For the CDR3, the DNA is TGTGCCAGCAGCCTGCTGACAGGGGTCGCCCCGAGCTCCTACAATGAGCAGTTCTTC.

This clonotype has a count of ten or more. V gene TRBV7-2 combines with J gene TRBJ2-1; 7 bases match TRBD1. V was clipped by 6 bases and J by 6 bases; unmatched bases: 11. Germline CDR1 and CDR2: SGHTA and FQGNSA. The CDR3 runs 15 residues. CDR3 protein: CASSYDRASFNEQFF. The DNA of the CDR3 is TGTGCCAGCAGTTATGACAGGGCGTCGTTCAATGAGCAGTTCTTC.

The J gene is TRBJ2-1, the V gene TRBV20-1; 7 nucleotides line up with TRBD2. Trimming cost V 3 bases and J 6 bases; bases outside gene matches: 5. CDR1 is DFQATT, CDR2 SNEGSKA, per germline (reference sequence). The length of the CDR3 is 13 residues. CDR3 sequence reads: CSASRTRPNEQFF. The CDR3 DNA reads as TGCAGTGCTAGTAGGACTAGGCCCAATGAGCAGTTCTTC.

This clonotype was recorded at least ten times. The CDR3 protein is CASSLDRGSRDTEAFF. CDR3 sequence (DNA): TGTGCCAGCAGTTTAGATAGGGGCTCGAGGGACACTGAAGCTTTCTTT. The chain couples TRBV12-3 or TRBV12-4 to TRBJ1-1; the D gene is possibly TRBD1 (5 bases). This CDR3 is 16 amino acids long. V lost 1 base and J 3 bases, leaving 15 bases between the germline ends.

This clonotype has a handful of counts. Germline is not matched at one junction end, which may reflect a read error. V and J are TRBV7-9 and TRBJ2-1; TRBD2 might be the D (6 bases). The CDR3 extends over 16 amino acids. Germline V gives CDR1 SEHNR, CDR2 FQNEAQ (reference sequence). Written as DNA, the CDR3 is TGTGCCAGCAGCTCGTTAGGGCCGGGAGTGAGGGGTGAGGAGTTCTTC. Its protein is CASSSLGPGVRGEEFF.

This clonotype was counted at least ten times. The V call is TRBV2, the J call TRBJ1-6; no firm D call. Germline CDR1 is SNHLY and CDR2 is FYNNEI. The CDR3 sequence is 15 residues long. The V and J ends lost 9 bases and 5 bases respectively, with 17 bases between them. The CDR3 loop is CARTVRTENNSPLHF. The CDR3 nucleotides read TGTGCCAGAACGGTCCGGACGGAAAATAATTCACCCCTCCACTTT.

This clonotype came up many times. The rearrangement links TRBV5-1 to TRBJ2-3, with a possible D match to TRBD1 (5 bases). CDR3 length equals 13 residues. The V end was cut by 4 bases, the J end by 5 bases, with 11 bases between. Germline loops: CDR1 SGHRS, CDR2 YFSETQ. The CDR3 coding sequence is TGCGCCAGCAGCCCCCATAGGGGAGATACGCAGTATTTT. Its translation is CASSPHRGDTQYF.

This clonotype was counted at least ten times. The CDR3 region is CASSYRDRAGHGYTF. The CDR3 region has the DNA TGTGCCAGCAGTTACCGGGACCGCGCAGGGCATGGCTACACCTTC. The chain joins TRBV6-2 or TRBV6-3 to TRBJ1-2; D might be TRBD1 (5 bases). Trimming pared 2 bases from V and 6 bases from J, leaving 16 bases between. CDR1 and CDR2 from the germline V gene are MNHEY and SVGEGT. The CDR3 loop spans 15 amino acids.

On this clonotype: A read error may be the cause here, since a much bigger clone is one base away. V usage is TRBV7-2 and J usage is TRBJ2-1; D unresolved. Germline assignment: CDR1 SGHTA and CDR2 FQGNSA. Trimming removed 1 base at V and 12 bases at J, with 13 bases between. CDR3 length equals 13 residues. The CDR3 region has the DNA TGTGCCAGCAGCTTAGGGGGTAACGATGGGCAGTTCTTC. This codes for CASSLGGNDGQFF.

This clonotype occurred many times. V is TRBV20-1 and J is TRBJ1-1, with D uncertain. The CDR3 runs 12 residues. The germline V and J ends were trimmed by 5 bases and 8 bases, with 15 bases remaining between them. Looked up from germline, CDR1 is DFQATT and CDR2 is SNEGSKA (reference sequence). The chain's CDR3 is CSAPSGRPEAFF. In DNA form, the CDR3 reads TGCAGTGCTCCATCCGGCCGGCCAGAAGCTTTCTTT.

There are many counts of this clonotype. The J gene is TRBJ1-5, the V gene TRBV6-2 or TRBV6-3; D may be TRBD1 (6 bases). V was pared by 6 bases and J by 7 bases, with 16 bases between. CDR1 and CDR2 from the germline V gene are MNHEY and SVGEGT. The CDR3 spans 14 residues. CDR3 in amino acids: CASRGTSGGQPQHF. DNA for the CDR3: TGTGCCAGCAGGGGGACATCGGGAGGCCAGCCCCAGCATTTT.

This clonotype has ten or more counts. The V gene is TRBV7-2, the J gene TRBJ1-2; no clear D. The germline gives CDR1 SGHTA, CDR2 FQGNSA. CDR3 size: 14 residues. The V gene lost 1 base and the J gene lost 2 bases, with 8 bases spanning the gap. DNA of the CDR3: TGTGCCAGCAGCTTAGTCCGGGCCAACTATGGCTACACCTTC. Translating gives CASSLVRANYGYTF.

This clonotype was detected ten times or more. The rearrangement links TRBV4-2 to TRBJ2-1, with D tentatively TRBD1 or TRBD2 (5 bases each). The CDR3 runs to 20 residues. Germline V gives CDR1 LGHNA, CDR2 YNFKEQ. Trimming took off 2 bases at V and 0 bases at J, with 23 bases between the two ends. The CDR3 coding sequence is TGTGCCAGCAGCCAACTGTTTTCAGGGAGCCAGACAATCTCCTACAATGAGCAGTTCTTC. Encoded protein: CASSQLFSGSQTISYNEQFF.

The table lists this clonotype with many counts. V gene TRBV27 combines with J gene TRBJ2-3; possible D gene TRBD1, 6 bases. The CDR3 is 16 residues long. With 3 bases removed from V and 4 bases from J, the gap between germline ends came to 17 bases. CDR1 is MNHEY, CDR2 SMNVEV, per germline (reference sequence). CDR3 nucleotides: TGTGCCAGCAGTTTGACCCGGACAGTCCCACCAGATACGCAGTATTTT. The encoded protein is CASSLTRTVPPDTQYF.

This clonotype was found many times. The chain is built from TRBV24-1 and TRBJ2-4, with D maybe TRBD2 (6 bases). The CDR3 is made up of 18 amino acids. The V gene lost 0 bases and the J gene lost 0 bases, with 14 bases spanning the gap. Germline assignment: CDR1 KGHDR and CDR2 SFDVKD. The CDR3 region is CATSDLPVAVLAKNIQYF. In nucleotides, the CDR3 is TGTGCCACCAGTGATTTGCCGGTAGCGGTACTAGCCAAAAACATTCAGTACTTC.

As concerns this clonotype: One end of the junction fails to match germline, which may point to a read error. This sequence joins TRBV7-7 and TRBJ2-2; no clear D gene. Germline V lookup: CDR1 SSHAT, CDR2 FNYEAQ (reference sequence). The CDR3 spans 12 residues. The CDR3 DNA reads as TGTGCTAGCACCTCTCCGGGCGGGGAGCTGTTTTTT. Its protein is CASTSPGGELFF.

This clonotype was seen many times. V usage is TRBV20-1 and J usage is TRBJ2-7, with no clear D. Germline V lookup: CDR1 DFQATT, CDR2 SNEGSKA (reference sequence). The V end lost 6 bases, the J end lost 1 base, and 13 bases lay between the germline ends. This CDR3 contains 13 residues. DNA for the CDR3: TGCAGTGCAAAGAGGTCCCCGTCCTACGAGCAGTACTTC. It specifies CSAKRSPSYEQYF.

Many counts were recorded for this clonotype. CDR3 sequence reads: CASGLAVSYGYTF. The CDR3 coding sequence is TGTGCTAGTGGTTTGGCGGTCAGCTATGGCTACACCTTC. The chain combines TRBV12-5 with TRBJ1-2; no reliable D call. From germline, CDR1 is LGHNT and CDR2 FRNRAP. This CDR3 region has 13 residues. The germline V and J ends were trimmed by 1 base and 4 bases, with 7 bases remaining between them.

This clonotype occurred many times. The chain joins TRBV11-2 to TRBJ1-2; TRBD1 matches 7 bases. The CDR3 has 15 residues. The ends lost 4 bases at V and 4 bases at J; junction bases unmatched: 9. Germline V gives CDR1 SGHAT, CDR2 FQNNGV. The CDR3 nucleotides read TGTGCCAGCAGCTCACAGGGGAAGGGTGGCTATGGCTACACCTTC. Protein sequence: CASSSQGKGGYGYTF. The full variable domain, with the rest looked up from reference TRBV11-2 and TRBJ1-2, is EAGVAQSPRYKIIEKRQSVAFWCNPISGHATLYWYQQILGQGPKLLIQFQNNGVVDDSQLPKDRFSAERLKGVDSTLKIQPAKLEDSAVYLCASSSQGKGGYGYTFGSGTRLTVV.

The V and J genes are TRBV4-1 and TRBJ2-1; D perhaps matches TRBD2 (8 bases). There are 21 residues in the CDR3. With 4 bases removed from V and 0 bases from J, the gap between germline ends came to 28 bases. CDR1 is MGHRA, CDR2 YSYEKL, per germline. CDR3 DNA: TGCGCCAGCAGCCCATGGGTGCCGGGAGGGGGCGGTTCGAGCTCCTACAATGAGCAGTTCTTC. Amino acid sequence: CASSPWVPGGGGSSSYNEQFF.

In its sample, this clonotype was seen many times. The chain's CDR3 is CASSFELAANGDTQYF. The CDR3 DNA reads TGCGCCAGCAGCTTCGAACTAGCGGCGAATGGGGATACGCAGTATTTT. V gene TRBV5-1 combines with J gene TRBJ2-3, with TRBD2 identical over 8 bases. The CDR3 runs to 16 residues. V shed 2 bases, J shed 6 bases, and the junction held 11 bases outside the gene matches. Germline V lookup: CDR1 SGHRS, CDR2 YFSETQ.

V gene TRBV7-2 combines with J gene TRBJ1-1; D unclear. CDR3 length equals 15 residues. CDR1 and CDR2 from the germline V gene are SGHTA and FQGNSA. Trimming took off 5 bases at V and 4 bases at J, with 17 bases between the two ends. Here the CDR3 DNA reads TGTGCCAGCAGCCTCCAACGGGCCTCGGCCACTGAAGCTTTCTTT. Amino acids: CASSLQRASATEAFF. The full variable domain, completed using reference TRBV7-2 and TRBJ1-1, is GAGVSQSPSNKVTEKGKDVELRCDPISGHTALYWYRQSLGQGLEFLIYFQGNSAPDKSGLPSDRFSAERTGGSVSTLTIQRTQQEDSAVYLCASSLQRASATEAFFGQGTRLTVV.

This clonotype came up many times. A read error may explain this, as a much larger clone is one base away. This chain uses TRBV12-3 or TRBV12-4 with TRBJ1-2, with no clear D. V shed 3 bases and J shed 5 bases, with 7 bases lying between them. This CDR3 has 12 amino acids. Here the CDR3 DNA reads TGTGCCAGCAGTTTGAGAGAGTATGGCTACACCTTC. Its translation is CASSLREYGYTF.

This clonotype was observed many times. This chain links TRBV5-5 with TRBJ1-6, with D uncertain. The germline V gene has CDR1 SGHKS and CDR2 YYEKEE (reference sequence). Trimming took off 0 bases at V and 4 bases at J, with 2 bases between the two ends. The CDR3 has 13 amino acids. The CDR3 DNA follows: TGTGCCAGCAGCTTGGAATATAATTCACCCCTCCACTTT. This gives the protein CASSLEYNSPLHF.

The chain recombines TRBV6-2 or TRBV6-3 with TRBJ2-3; D is possibly TRBD1 or TRBD2 (6 bases each). The CDR3 spans 16 residues. V lost 0 bases and J lost 7, with 17 bases in between. Germline V CDR1 and CDR2: MNHEY, SVGEGT. CDR3 coding DNA: TGTGCCAGCAGTTACTCGACCGGGGGCACACTCCATACGCAGTATTTT. Its protein product is CASSYSTGGTLHTQYF.

The V and J genes are TRBV24-1 and TRBJ2-7; D remains ambiguous. Trimming shortened V by 10 bases and J by 4 bases, and 22 bases separated the two germline ends. CDR3 length: 15 amino acids. Germline V gives CDR1 KGHDR, CDR2 SFDVKD. The chain's CDR3 is CATGRGWSTRYEQYF. The DNA for the CDR3 is TGTGCCACGGGTAGAGGATGGAGTACACGGTACGAGCAGTACTTC.